Listed below are T cell receptor beta chains from one sample, sequenced in a study of cytomegalovirus exposure and HLA in healthy donors. The assay was immunoSEQ multiplex PCR, and TCRdb's table has in-frame clones only and misses some. The table records 95,000 to 100,000 clones, about four fifths of them present only once. Sequenced material: PBMCs. Every receptor here comes from a woman aged 40 to 55 in good health and CMV-seronegative. The CDR3 runs from the conserved cysteine through the conserved F or W. The D gene is left open where the match is weak. Rows give clone size only sometimes, using once, few, many, or a class for an expanded clone.

d_call,j_call,clone_size,v_call,cdr3_length,cdr3_nt,cdr3_aa
.,TRBJ2-2,.,TRBV9,14,TGTGCCAGCAGCGTAGATCCAGAAGCCGGGGAGCTGTTTTTT,CASSVDPEAGELFF
TRBD1,TRBJ2-5,.,TRBV27,13,TGTGCCAGCAGTCTCGGACAGGGGAGGGTTCTGTACTTC,CASSLGQGRVLYF
TRBD2,TRBJ2-3,.,TRBV11-2,15,TGTGCCAGCAGCACTAGCGGGAGAGATTCAGATACGCAGTATTTT,CASSTSGRDSDTQYF
.,TRBJ2-7,.,TRBV7-2,13,TGTGCCAGCGAGGTCCCCGGGGCCTACGAGCAGTACTTC,CASEVPGAYEQYF
TRBD1,TRBJ2-6,.,TRBV7-9,14,TGTGCCACGGACAGGGGACAAGGGGCCAACGTCCTGACTTTC,CATDRGQGANVLTF
.,TRBJ1-4,.,TRBV5-8,14,TGTGCCAGCAGCTTGACAGGGCTGGGAGAAAAACTGTTTTTT,CASSLTGLGEKLFF
.,TRBJ1-4,.,TRBV23-1,17,TGCGCCAGCAGTCTAGAATGGACAGACTCAACTAGTGAAAAACTGTTTTTT,CASSLEWTDSTSEKLFF
TRBD1,TRBJ1-2,.,TRBV25-1,12,TGTGCCAGCGACAGGGGGGCAAAGGGCTACACCTTC,CASDRGAKGYTF
TRBD1,TRBJ1-2,.,TRBV7-2,15,TGTGCCAGCAGCTTGATGACAGGGGGGAACTATGGCTACACCTTC,CASSLMTGGNYGYTF
TRBD1,TRBJ2-7,few,TRBV6-1,15,TGTGCCAGCAGTGGCCCGACAGGGGATCCCTACGAGCAGTACTTC,CASSGPTGDPYEQYF
TRBD2,TRBJ2-7,.,TRBV10-1,14,TGCGCCAGCAGTGAGAGCGGGGCCTCCTACGAGCAGTACTTC,CASSESGASYEQYF
TRBD1,TRBJ1-5,.,TRBV7-9,16,TGTGCCAGCAGCTCGGACAGGGGAGGCGGCAATCAGCCCCAGCATTTT,CASSSDRGGGNQPQHF
TRBD2,TRBJ2-7,.,TRBV7-9,14,TGTTCCAGCAGCTTGGGACTAGCTGGCGACGAGCAGTACTTC,CSSSLGLAGDEQYF
TRBD1,TRBJ1-1,.,TRBV30,15,TGTGCCTGGGGATGGGAAGGACAGGGGTACACTGAAGCTTTCTTT,CAWGWEGQGYTEAFF
TRBD1,TRBJ1-4,.,TRBV19,14,TGTGCCAGTAGTACCGGGACAGCAAATGAAAAACTGTTTTTT,CASSTGTANEKLFF
.,TRBJ1-6,once,TRBV6-1,14,TGTGCCAGCAGGGTCAGGGAGGGGGATTCACCCCTCCACTTT,CASRVREGDSPLHF
TRBD1,TRBJ1-3,.,TRBV6-1,15,TGTGCCAGCAGGGAGGACAGGGGAATCGGAAACACCATATATTTT,CASREDRGIGNTIYF
TRBD1,TRBJ2-7,.,TRBV19,13,TGTGCCAGTAGTACCCGGGACAGGGAAGAAAAGTACTTC,CASSTRDREEKYF
TRBD1,TRBJ1-2,.,TRBV7-9,15,TGTTCCAGCAGCACAAGGACAGGCGGTTACTATGGCTACACCTTC,CSSSTRTGGYYGYTF
TRBD2,TRBJ2-2,once,TRBV7-3,16,TGTGCCAGCAGCTCGAGGGGCGGGGGGAACACCGGGGAGCTGTTTTTT,CASSSRGGGNTGELFF
TRBD2,TRBJ2-5,few,TRBV6-5,16,TGTGCCAGCAGTTACTCCGCGGGGGGGCTGTGGGAGACCCAGTACTTC,CASSYSAGGLWETQYF
TRBD2,TRBJ2-2,few,TRBV5-4,16,TGTGCCAGCAGCTTGAAGGGACTAGGATTGGCCGGGGAGCTGTTTTTT,CASSLKGLGLAGELFF
.,TRBJ1-6,.,TRBV4-2,17,TGTGCCAGCAGCCAGCTAACGGATAGCTCCTATAATTCCCCCCTCCACTTT,CASSQLTDSSYNSPLHF
TRBD2,TRBJ2-1,once,TRBV7-9,18,TGTGCCAGCAGCCTAAGCGTTTTTACTAGCGGGGGAGACAATGAGCAGTTCTTC,CASSLSVFTSGGDNEQFF
TRBD1,TRBJ1-2,.,TRBV11-2,14,TGTGCCAGCAGCTGGGACAGTGCTAACTATGGCTACACCTTC,CASSWDSANYGYTF
TRBD2,TRBJ2-1,.,TRBV5-1,15,TGCGCCAGCAGCTTGTTCCTAGCGGGAGGGGATGAGCAGTTCTTC,CASSLFLAGGDEQFF
TRBD1,TRBJ1-5,.,TRBV19,15,TGTGCCAGTTCACCTGGGGACAGCCAGAATCAGCCCCAGCATTTT,CASSPGDSQNQPQHF
TRBD1,TRBJ2-7,.,TRBV6-1,13,TGTGCCAGCAGCCGGGACAGAGAATACGAGCAGTACTTC,CASSRDREYEQYF
TRBD2,TRBJ2-1,.,TRBV4-1,17,TGCGCCAGCAGCCAAGGGGGACTAGCGGTCGGGTCGAATGAGCAGTTCTTC,CASSQGGLAVGSNEQFF
.,TRBJ2-3,few,TRBV9,15,TGTGCCAGCAGCGTAGCTGTATCGAGCACAGATACGCAGTATTTT,CASSVAVSSTDTQYF
TRBD2,TRBJ2-7,.,TRBV4-3,15,TGCGCCAGCAGCCAACGGGCTGGGACTAGCGCCGAGCAGTACTTC,CASSQRAGTSAEQYF
TRBD1,TRBJ2-2,.,TRBV7-9,15,TGTTCCAGCAGCTTAGACAGGGTTAACACCGGGGAGCTGTTTTTT,CSSSLDRVNTGELFF
TRBD1,TRBJ1-2,.,TRBV2,16,TGTGCCAGCAGTGGCCCTCCGGGACAGGGGGCCGATGGCTACACCTTC,CASSGPPGQGADGYTF
TRBD2,TRBJ2-1,.,TRBV6-1,17,TGTGCCAGCAGGGAACTAGCGGGGCTAACTTTCTACAATGAGCAGTTCTTC,CASRELAGLTFYNEQFF
TRBD2,TRBJ2-3,.,TRBV10-1,19,TGCGCCAGCAGTGAGTCCCAACGACTAGCGGGGCCCTCCACAGATACGCAGTATTTT,CASSESQRLAGPSTDTQYF
.,TRBJ1-2,.,TRBV28,13,TGTGCCAGCAGTCCACGAGCTAACTATGGCTACACCTTC,CASSPRANYGYTF
TRBD1,TRBJ1-3,few,TRBV15,15,TGTGCCACCAGCAGCAACAGGGGGTCAGGAAACACCATATATTTT,CATSSNRGSGNTIYF
TRBD1,TRBJ1-2,few,TRBV6-5,15,TGTGCCAGCAGCGGAGGACAGGGACGGGGCTATGGCTACACCTTC,CASSGGQGRGYGYTF
TRBD2,TRBJ2-1,once,TRBV7-3,13,TGTGCCAGCAGTGCTGAGAAAGCGGGAGGGCTGTTCTTC,CASSAEKAGGLFF
TRBD2,TRBJ2-2,.,TRBV19,15,TGTGCCAGTAGTATGGGAGGGATAGGCACCGGGGAGCTGTTTTTT,CASSMGGIGTGELFF
TRBD1,TRBJ2-7,.,TRBV6-1,15,TGTGCCAGCAGCGGGACAGGGCTACCTACCTACGAGCAGTACTTC,CASSGTGLPTYEQYF
.,TRBJ2-2,.,TRBV7-3,15,TGTGCCAGCAGCTCCCATGGACAGAACACCGGGGAGCTGTTTTTT,CASSSHGQNTGELFF
.,TRBJ1-3,once,TRBV7-9,15,TGTTCCAGCAGCTCCCTGGCAGGCTCTGGAAACACCATATATTTT,CSSSSLAGSGNTIYF
TRBD2,TRBJ2-7,.,TRBV6-4,18,TGTGCCAGCAGTGACGCCCCTTCCCTAGCGGGAGGGCCCTACGAGCAGTACTTC,CASSDAPSLAGGPYEQYF
.,TRBJ2-7,.,TRBV7-8,15,TGTGCCAGCAGCCCCAGCGCCGGGGGAGGCTACGAGCAGTACTTC,CASSPSAGGGYEQYF